This T cell receptor beta chain was documented in a study of blood T cell repertoires in COVID-19. As for the study in general: The analysed material was cDNA or gDNA that came from T cells, B-cell-depleted T cells, or PBMCs.

Recruited during active infection, patients (from Seattle) were subsequently followed longitudinally. This CDR3 is 15 amino acids long. V lost 5 bases, J lost 1 base, and 7 bases stayed unmatched. Germline CDR1 SGHVS, CDR2 FQNEAQ. Per the study methods: Reference gene primer amplification gave nucleated cell count estimates. TCRdb keeps only in-frame clones here, not all; method: immunoSEQ multiplex PCR. The V and J calls and clone size are taken from that table; D and trimming were inferred from the DNA. The sample consists of approximately 200,000 clones, approximately 80% of them appearing once. Sequencing used peripheral blood. This receptor was identified in a woman of 80 years or more with COVID-19, enrolled during active disease. The gene calls are TRBV7-8 and TRBJ1-1; 7 nucleotides match TRBD1. The CDR3 sequence is CASSPQGVENTEAFF. The CDR3 nucleotides read TGTGCCAGCAGCCCCCAGGGGGTGGAGAACACTGAAGCTTTCTTT.